The sequence of this TCR beta chain was determined in a study of blood T cell repertoires in COVID-19. Study context: Material from acute and convalescent COVID-19 was sourced from the United States, Italy and Spain. The cDNA or gDNA used as material had been derived from T cells, B-cell-depleted T cells, or PBMCs.

Germline CDR1 is LGHDT and CDR2 is YNNKEL (reference sequence). The V end lost 0 bases, the J end lost 2 bases, and 9 bases lay between the germline ends. The CDR3 contains 15 residues. Per the original methods: From reference gene primer amplification, estimates of nucleated cell counts were derived. The assay was immunoSEQ multiplex PCR, and TCRdb's table has in-frame clones only and misses some. Clonal size and the V and J genes are those of that table, whereas D and trimming came from the DNA. The table includes some 250,000 clones, 75% to 90% detected once. The sample comprised peripheral blood. The rearrangement joins TRBV3-1 (or the pseudogene TRBV3-2) to TRBJ2-3, with D tentatively TRBD2 (6 bases). The sequence came from a man between 25 and 39 years old who had recovered from COVID-19. The CDR3 nucleotides read TGTGCCAGCAGCCAAGATGGGGGGTTCACAGATACGCAGTATTTT. Its translation: CASSQDGGFTDTQYF.